These T cell receptor beta chains were read from a single sample in a study of cytomegalovirus exposure and HLA in healthy donors. TCRdb's table, derived via immunoSEQ multiplex PCR, lists solely in-frame clones and lacks some. The data show around 120,000 clones, approximately 76% seen once. The source material was PBMCs. The receptors derive from a man aged 60 to 75 in good health and CMV-seropositive. CDR3s include the opening cysteine and the closing phenylalanine or tryptophan. The D gene is left open where the match is weak. Clone size is shown for a subset of rows, as once, few, many or a class of expanded clone.

14	-	-	TRBV18	TRBJ1-6	CASSPLARDSPLHF	TGTGCCAGCTCACCACTGGCCAGGGATTCACCCCTCCACTTT
16	-	TRBD1	TRBV6-6	TRBJ1-5	CASSYPISRGRQPQHF	TGTGCCAGCAGTTACCCAATATCGAGGGGGCGTCAGCCCCAGCATTTT
14	-	-	TRBV28	TRBJ2-3	CASSFVQSTDTQYF	TGTGCCAGCAGTTTTGTACAGAGCACAGATACGCAGTATTTT
14	-	TRBD1	TRBV27	TRBJ1-4	CASGSRGRFEKLFF	TGTGCCAGCGGGAGCAGGGGGCGCTTTGAAAAACTGTTTTTT
12	few	TRBD2	TRBV6-5	TRBJ2-1	CASSGLAGEEFF	TGTGCCAGCAGTGGTTTAGCGGGAGAAGAGTTCTTC
15	-	-	TRBV7-3	TRBJ2-1	CASSLERSSYNEQFF	TGTGCCAGCAGCTTAGAGCGGAGCTCCTACAATGAGCAGTTCTTC
14	-	-	TRBV9	TRBJ1-5	CASSVDGEVQPQHF	TGTGCCAGCAGCGTAGACGGGGAGGTTCAGCCCCAGCATTTT
16	-	-	TRBV7-5	TRBJ1-3	CVRSLGLGSSGNTIYF	TGTGTCAGAAGCTTAGGGCTGGGGAGCTCTGGAAACACCATATATTTT
15	-	-	TRBV27	TRBJ1-4	CASSSSLTPREKLFF	TGTGCCAGCAGTTCTTCTCTTACGCCTCGGGAAAAACTGTTTTTT
16	few	-	TRBV5-1	TRBJ1-4	CASSLFPQSTNEKLFF	TGCGCCAGCAGCTTGTTTCCGCAGTCAACTAATGAAAAACTGTTTTTT
15	-	TRBD1	TRBV28	TRBJ2-1	CASSSYRGREDEQFF	TGTGCCAGCAGTTCATACAGGGGGCGCGAGGACGAGCAGTTCTTC
17	-	-	TRBV6-1	TRBJ1-5	CASSEAVGAYSNQPQHF	TGTGCCAGCAGTGAAGCAGTAGGGGCATATAGCAATCAGCCCCAGCATTTT
14	few	-	TRBV2	TRBJ1-5	CASRTGGGNQPQHF	TGTGCCAGCAGGACTGGGGGGGGGAATCAGCCCCAGCATTTT
16	few	TRBD1	TRBV5-1	TRBJ1-1	CASSLDGIGQGAEAFF	TGCGCCAGCAGCTTGGATGGCATTGGGCAGGGGGCTGAAGCTTTCTTT
16	-	TRBD1	TRBV5-5	TRBJ2-3	CASSATGAGRADTQYF	TGTGCCAGCAGCGCGACAGGGGCTGGTAGAGCAGATACGCAGTATTTT
15	-	TRBD2	TRBV5-5	TRBJ2-1	CASSFTSGRYNEQFF	TGTGCCAGCAGCTTTACTAGCGGGCGATACAATGAGCAGTTCTTC
11	few	-	TRBV5-4	TRBJ2-7	CASSILYEQYF	TGTGCCAGCAGTATTCTTTACGAGCAGTACTTC
14	-	TRBD1	TRBV5-5	TRBJ1-3	CASSLQNRGDTIYF	TGTGCCAGCAGCTTACAGAACAGGGGGGACACCATATATTTT
16	-	-	TRBV5-1	TRBJ1-1	CASSLGGGRTNTEAFF	TGCGCCAGCAGCTTGGGGGGGGGCCGTACGAACACTGAAGCTTTCTTT
13	once	TRBD1	TRBV6-6	TRBJ2-7	CASRDRERVEQYF	TGTGCCAGCAGGGACAGGGAGCGAGTAGAGCAGTACTTC
12	-	TRBD1	TRBV5-1	TRBJ2-5	CASRTGKETQYF	TGCGCCAGTAGGACAGGGAAAGAGACCCAGTACTTC
15	few	TRBD1	TRBV5-5	TRBJ1-2	CASSLGLQGADGYTF	TGTGCCAGCAGCTTGGGTCTCCAGGGGGCGGACGGCTACACCTTC
15	-	-	TRBV28	TRBJ1-2	CASSFLTGPHYGYTF	TGTGCCAGCAGTTTTCTAACAGGGCCCCACTATGGCTACACCTTC
13	-	TRBD2	TRBV6-5	TRBJ2-7	CASSYMGGLEQYF	TGTGCCAGCAGTTACATGGGAGGGCTCGAGCAGTACTTC
15	-	-	TRBV18	TRBJ2-1	CASSPPGDIYNEQFF	TGTGCCAGCTCACCACCGGGGGACATATACAATGAGCAGTTCTTC
11	-	-	TRBV20-1	TRBJ1-5	CSARSGQPQHF	TGCAGTGCTAGGTCGGGGCAGCCCCAGCATTTT
12	-	-	TRBV10-2	TRBJ2-1	CASRTPGAEQFF	TGCGCCAGCAGGACTCCAGGGGCTGAGCAGTTCTTC
11	-	-	TRBV7-9	TRBJ2-1	CTSSLLGEQFF	TGTACCAGCAGCTTACTCGGGGAGCAGTTCTTC
13	-	-	TRBV11-2	TRBJ1-1	CASSFNTFTEAFF	TGTGCCAGCAGCTTTAATACATTCACTGAAGCTTTCTTT
15	-	TRBD1	TRBV5-1	TRBJ2-1	CASSGTVSGVNEQFF	TGCGCCAGCAGCGGGACAGTGTCAGGGGTCAATGAGCAGTTCTTC
15	few	TRBD1	TRBV5-1	TRBJ2-5	CASSWRQGGLETQYF	TGCGCCAGCAGCTGGCGACAGGGTGGGTTGGAGACCCAGTACTTC
15	-	-	TRBV7-9	TRBJ1-2	CASSLADRANYGYTF	TGTGCCAGCAGCTTAGCGGACAGAGCTAACTATGGCTACACCTTC
12	few	-	TRBV29-1	TRBJ2-7	CSVEGQSYEQYF	TGCAGCGTTGAGGGGCAGAGCTACGAGCAGTACTTC
14	-	TRBD1	TRBV6-1	TRBJ2-1	CASSEAGTVNEQFF	TGTGCCAGCAGTGAAGCGGGGACAGTCAATGAGCAGTTCTTC
15	-	-	TRBV9	TRBJ1-5	CASSLMGDNNQPQHF	TGTGCCAGCAGCCTTATGGGGGACAACAATCAGCCCCAGCATTTT
14	-	TRBD1	TRBV19	TRBJ2-7	CASSYRDRGDEQYF	TGTGCCAGTAGTTACCGGGACAGGGGTGACGAGCAGTACTTC
15	-	TRBD1	TRBV6-1	TRBJ2-5	CASSGWAGGEETQYF	TGTGCCAGCAGTGGTTGGGCAGGGGGCGAAGAGACCCAGTACTTC
17	-	TRBD1	TRBV5-1	TRBJ2-7	CASSPETPGQLSYEQYF	TGCGCCAGCAGCCCTGAAACTCCGGGACAGCTATCCTACGAGCAGTACTTC
16	-	-	TRBV5-1	TRBJ2-2	CASSLMQGSVTGELFF	TGCGCCAGCAGCTTAATGCAAGGGAGCGTCACCGGGGAGCTGTTTTTT
14	few	-	TRBV5-1	TRBJ1-2	CASSLQGTGYGYTF	TGCGCCAGCAGCCTGCAGGGGACGGGGTATGGCTACACCTTC
15	-	-	TRBV5-1	TRBJ1-4	CASKIGAGLDEKLFF	TGCGCCAGCAAGATAGGGGCAGGGCTGGATGAAAAACTGTTTTTT
15	-	TRBD1	TRBV11-2	TRBJ2-7	CASSRGTGGAYEQYF	TGTGCCAGCAGCCGGGGGACAGGGGGCGCGTACGAGCAGTACTTC
14	-	-	TRBV28	TRBJ1-1	CASSYQGLDTEAFF	TGTGCCAGCAGTTATCAGGGGTTGGACACTGAAGCTTTCTTT
18	-	-	TRBV9	TRBJ2-3	CASSALAWTTSRSDTQYF	TGTGCCAGCAGCGCCCTCGCTTGGACTACTAGTCGCTCAGATACGCAGTATTTT
18	-	-	TRBV5-4	TRBJ1-2	CASSLVAGVIEGPRGYTF	TGTGCCAGCAGCTTGGTTGCGGGGGTTATCGAGGGGCCGAGGGGCTACACCTTC
14	-	-	TRBV5-1	TRBJ1-1	CASSSLTLNTEAFF	TGCGCCAGCAGCTCCCTAACCTTGAACACTGAAGCTTTCTTT
14	-	TRBD1	TRBV2	TRBJ1-5	CASSRTGDNQPQHF	TGTGCCAGCAGTCGGACAGGTGATAATCAGCCCCAGCATTTT
17	-	TRBD1	TRBV7-7	TRBJ2-5	CASSLGVDRGRRETQYF	TGTGCCAGCAGCTTAGGGGTGGACAGGGGGAGGAGAGAGACCCAGTACTTC
13	-	-	TRBV15	TRBJ1-1	CATTQQPNTEAFF	TGTGCCACCACCCAACAGCCAAACACTGAAGCTTTCTTT
17	-	TRBD1	TRBV29-1	TRBJ2-4	CSVEDTRGRPDKNIQYF	TGCAGCGTTGAAGATACGAGGGGGCGCCCCGACAAAAACATTCAGTACTTC
14	-	TRBD1	TRBV29-1	TRBJ2-7	CSVEMGDRAWGQYF	TGCAGCGTTGAAATGGGGGACAGGGCCTGGGGGCAGTACTTC
13	-	-	TRBV9	TRBJ1-1	CASSPAGDYKAFF	TGTGCCAGCAGCCCCGCGGGGGATTATAAAGCTTTCTTT
12	once	-	TRBV29-1	TRBJ2-7	CSGGGGSYEQYF	TGCAGCGGGGGGGGCGGGAGCTACGAGCAGTACTTC
16	-	TRBD2	TRBV9	TRBJ2-1	CASSPHGSGGAYEQFF	TGTGCCAGCAGCCCCCATGGGAGCGGGGGGGCTTATGAGCAGTTCTTC